This T cell receptor beta chain was observed in a study of post-analysis software for immune sequencing data. V gave up 1 base and J gave up 6 bases, with 15 bases separating them. This CDR3 spans 15 amino acids. Germline CDR1 SGHTA, CDR2 FQGNSA. General observations from the study: By F measure, samples from a shared preparation batch strongly co-clustered. Included in a set of five TRBV segments more frequent in patients than controls were TRBV5-6, TRBV5-1 and TRBV20-1.

Comment on this clonotype: Its antigen is still unknown.

Presence of unique molecular identifiers characterized the TCR beta cDNA libraries. Each CDR3 protein is one row after TCRdb ran MiXCR on the PCR reads. Of about 820,000 distinct CDR3 sequences listed, about 57% are singletons. This receptor was identified in a girl aged 5 to 17 with multiple sclerosis. Sequenced: blood. V is TRBV7-2 and J is TRBJ1-2; D might be TRBD1 (5 bases). The chain's CDR3 is CASSLGLAEGDGYTF. In DNA form, the CDR3 reads TGTGCCAGCAGCTTAGGCTTGGCAGAAGGGGATGGCTACACCTTC. Drawing the rest from reference TRBV7-2 and TRBJ1-2, the complete variable domain is GAGVSQSPSNKVTEKGKDVELRCDPISGHTALYWYRQSLGQGLEFLIYFQGNSAPDKSGLPSDRFSAERTGGSVSTLTIQRTQQEDSAVYLCASSLGLAEGDGYTFGSGTRLTVV.